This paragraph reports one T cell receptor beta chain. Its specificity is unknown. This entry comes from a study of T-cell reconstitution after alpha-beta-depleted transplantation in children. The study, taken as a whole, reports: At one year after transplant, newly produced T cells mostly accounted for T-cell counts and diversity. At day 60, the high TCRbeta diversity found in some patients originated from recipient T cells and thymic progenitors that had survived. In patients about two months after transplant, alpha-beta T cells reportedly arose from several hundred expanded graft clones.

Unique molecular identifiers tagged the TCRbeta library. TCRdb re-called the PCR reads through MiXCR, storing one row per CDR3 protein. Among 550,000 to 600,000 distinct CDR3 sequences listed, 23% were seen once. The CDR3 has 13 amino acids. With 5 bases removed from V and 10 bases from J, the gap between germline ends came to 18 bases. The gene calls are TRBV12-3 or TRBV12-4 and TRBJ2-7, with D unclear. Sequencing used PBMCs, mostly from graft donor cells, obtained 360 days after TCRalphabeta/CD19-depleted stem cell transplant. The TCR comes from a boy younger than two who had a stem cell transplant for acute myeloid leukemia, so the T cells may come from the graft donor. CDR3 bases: TGTGCCAGCAGTCCGCCGGCAAGCCCTCTACAGTACTTC. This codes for CASSPPASPLQYF.